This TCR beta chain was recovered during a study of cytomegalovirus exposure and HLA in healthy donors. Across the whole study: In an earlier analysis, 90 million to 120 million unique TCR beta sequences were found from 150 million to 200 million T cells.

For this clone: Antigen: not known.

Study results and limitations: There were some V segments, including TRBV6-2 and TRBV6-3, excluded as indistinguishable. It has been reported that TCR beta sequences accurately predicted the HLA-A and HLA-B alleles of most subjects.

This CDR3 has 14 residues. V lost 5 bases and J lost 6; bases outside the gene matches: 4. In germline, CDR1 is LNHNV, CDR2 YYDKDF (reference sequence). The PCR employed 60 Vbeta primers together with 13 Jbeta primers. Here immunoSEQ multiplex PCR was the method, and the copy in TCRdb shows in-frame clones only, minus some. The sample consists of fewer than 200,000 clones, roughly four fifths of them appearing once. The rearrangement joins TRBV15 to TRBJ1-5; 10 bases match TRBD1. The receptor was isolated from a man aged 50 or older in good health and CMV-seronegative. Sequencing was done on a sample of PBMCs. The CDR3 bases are TGTGCCACCAGCGTCGGGACAGGGGTTCAGCCCCAGCATTTT. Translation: CATSVGTGVQPQHF.